This is a list of T cell receptor beta chains from one sample in a study of preoperative IRX-2 immunotherapy in early breast cancer. The table came from immunoSEQ multiplex PCR; TCRdb's copy has only in-frame clones and leaves some out. The sample has 40,000 to 45,000 clones, 70% to 80% seen once. The specimen was tumor tissue, collected after IRX-2 immunotherapy. These receptors all come from a human donor with breast cancer. The CDR3 runs from the conserved cysteine through the conserved F or W. D genes are given only for firm matches. Clone size is stated in some rows and not others, as once, few, many or a class when expanded.

D,size,J,V,DNA,CDR3
TRBD2,-,TRBJ2-1,TRBV29-1,TGCAGCGGTGGAGCGGGAGCAGCGAGTGAGCAGTTCTTC,CSGGAGAASEQFF
-,-,TRBJ2-1,TRBV6-8,TGTGCCAGCAATTACGGGCTTGGGACGGCCTCCTACAATGAGCAGTTCTTC,CASNYGLGTASYNEQFF
TRBD1,-,TRBJ2-7,TRBV28,TGTGCCAGCTCCCTGGGGTCAGGACAGGGCGCCTACGAGCAGTACTTC,CASSLGSGQGAYEQYF
-,few,TRBJ2-5,TRBV11-3,TGTGCCAGCAGCTTAGATGTGGGTCAGGCGGGCCAAGAGACCCAGTACTTC,CASSLDVGQAGQETQYF
TRBD2,-,TRBJ2-7,TRBV5-1,TGCGCCAGCAGCTTATTAGCGGGGGGTTCCTACGAGCAGTACTTC,CASSLLAGGSYEQYF
-,-,TRBJ2-2,TRBV7-1,TGTGCCAGCAGCTTAGTAGCGTCGACCGGGGAGCTGTTTTTT,CASSLVASTGELFF
-,-,TRBJ2-2,TRBV11-3,TGTGCCAGCAGCCAAGGGACAACGAACACCGGGGAGCTGTTTTTT,CASSQGTTNTGELFF
-,-,TRBJ2-7,TRBV29-1,TGCAGCGTCGAGGAGCAGGGGCTGGGCGAGCAGTACTTC,CSVEEQGLGEQYF
TRBD2,-,TRBJ2-7,TRBV28,TGTGCCAGCAGTGGCCTAGCGGGACTCTACGAGCAGTACTTC,CASSGLAGLYEQYF
-,-,TRBJ2-3,TRBV30,TGTGCCTGGAGTGAGACTCTCACAGATACGCAGTATTTT,CAWSETLTDTQYF
TRBD1,few,TRBJ1-3,TRBV23-1,TGCGCCAGCAGCCAAGATGATCACAGGGGTCCTGGAAACACCATATATTTT,CASSQDDHRGPGNTIYF
-,-,TRBJ1-6,TRBV12-5,TGTGCTAGTGGTTTGAGGATAGGAGGATTCGATAATTCACCCCTCCACTTT,CASGLRIGGFDNSPLHF
TRBD1,-,TRBJ1-1,TRBV23-1,TGCGCCAGCAGTCAAACCGGGACAGGGATGAACACTGAAGCTTTCTTT,CASSQTGTGMNTEAFF
TRBD1,few,TRBJ2-3,TRBV11-3,TGTGCCAGCAGCTTAAGGACAGGGGGCCAAGATACGCAGTATTTT,CASSLRTGGQDTQYF
TRBD2,-,TRBJ2-1,TRBV29-1,TGCAGCGTTGAAGCACTAGCGGGGGGTCTCGGGCGCCACAATGAGCAGTTCTTC,CSVEALAGGLGRHNEQFF
-,-,TRBJ2-3,TRBV12-5,TGTGCTAGTGAGAGGGAGCTAGTCTCCACAGATACGCAGTATTTT,CASERELVSTDTQYF
-,-,TRBJ1-5,TRBV9,TGTGCCAGCAGCGTAGGTCCCCAGAGAAGCAATCAGCCCCAGCATTTT,CASSVGPQRSNQPQHF
-,-,TRBJ1-6,TRBV7-1,TGTGCCAGCAGCAAGGCAACTTGGGAAACGCCGAGCTCCTATAATTCACCCCTCCACTTT,CASSKATWETPSSYNSPLHF
TRBD2,-,TRBJ2-3,TRBV7-7,TGTGCCAGCAGCCCCGCTAGCGGGAGGGTGACAGATACGCAGTATTTT,CASSPASGRVTDTQYF
-,few,TRBJ2-5,TRBV29-1,TGCAGCGTTCTCCTTCGGGCGAGGGGTTTGGAGACCCAGTACTTC,CSVLLRARGLETQYF
-,-,TRBJ2-3,TRBV30,TGTGCCTGGAGTCCCGGTGCAGATACGCAGTATTTT,CAWSPGADTQYF
TRBD1,-,TRBJ1-5,TRBV28,TGTGCCAGCAGCATTGACAGGGGAGGGAGTCAGCCCCAGCATTTT,CASSIDRGGSQPQHF
-,-,TRBJ2-5,TRBV2,TGTGCCAGCATATTGGGACCGGGTCTTGAGACCCAGTACTTC,CASILGPGLETQYF
-,few,TRBJ2-1,TRBV19,TGTGCCAGTATGGGGGGGGCCCAAAGTGGGGTTCCCTACAATGAGCAGTTCTTC,CASMGGAQSGVPYNEQFF
TRBD1,few,TRBJ2-1,TRBV6-8,TGTGCCAGCAGTTACTCGCGGGACAGGGGGTGGAATGAGCAGTTCTTC,CASSYSRDRGWNEQFF
-,-,TRBJ2-7,TRBV29-1,TGCAGCTTCCGGGTCGGGAACTACGAGCAGTACTTC,CSFRVGNYEQYF
-,-,TRBJ2-1,TRBV19,TGTGCCAGTAGTATTGGCTATTCCTACAATGAGCAGTTCTTC,CASSIGYSYNEQFF
-,-,TRBJ2-7,TRBV5-1,TGCGCCAGCAGCTATAGTGGTGAGGGCCCGGGGGAGCAGTACTTC,CASSYSGEGPGEQYF